These T cell receptor beta chains were read from a single sample in a study of T cells in Graves' hyperthyroidism and ophthalmopathy. TCRdb analysed the multiplex PCR reads with MiXCR anew, one entry per CDR3 protein. The table has more than 500,000 distinct CDR3 sequences, over 45% seen once. The specimen sequenced was peripheral blood or thyroid tissue (not recorded which). These receptors came from an adult woman with Graves' disease, either hyperthyroidism or ophthalmopathy (not recorded which). Each CDR3 is given with its conserved first and last residue. The D gene is left open where the match is weak. Size tells how often a clone was seen (once, few, many) or the class of an expanded clone, and some rows leave it out.

D	V	J	size	DNA	CDR3
-	TRBV5-5	TRBJ1-5	few	TGTGCCAGCAGCTTGGAGGCTAATCAGCCCCAGCATTTT	CASSLEANQPQHF
-	TRBV7-8	TRBJ2-7	-	TGTGCCAGCAGTTTATCTGGCTCAGGGCAGAACGAGCAGTACTTC	CASSLSGSGQNEQYF
-	TRBV25-1	TRBJ2-2	many	TGTGCCAGTTCTCCCAGGGGAGCGAACACCGGGGAGCTGTTTTTT	CASSPRGANTGELFF
-	TRBV7-9	TRBJ1-6	many	TGTGCCAGCAGCTTAGATAGGAGGGGCTATTCACCCCTCCACTTT	CASSLDRRGYSPLHF
-	TRBV5-4	TRBJ2-7	many	TGTGCCAGCAGCTTGGAGGGTCGCCTAGCGTCAGCCTACGAGCAGTACTTC	CASSLEGRLASAYEQYF
-	TRBV7-2	TRBJ1-1	few	TGTGCCAGCAGTTGGGGGCAGAGTAACACTGAAGCTTTCTTT	CASSWGQSNTEAFF
-	TRBV29-1	TRBJ1-1	-	TGCAGAGATCAAGGGACAACGAACACTGAAGCTTTCTTT	CRDQGTTNTEAFF
TRBD1	TRBV29-1	TRBJ1-2	-	TGCAGCGCCCTTATCGGACAGGGGGCGTTTGGCTACACCTTC	CSALIGQGAFGYTF
-	TRBV20-1	TRBJ1-2	-	TGCAGTGCTATGAACAGGATAGGCGGCTACACCTTC	CSAMNRIGGYTF
TRBD2	TRBV10-3	TRBJ2-3	-	TGTGCCATCAGTGAGACAACCGGGACTAGCGGGAGGGCCGGGTATACGCAGTATTTT	CAISETTGTSGRAGYTQYF
-	TRBV2	TRBJ1-5	few	TGTGCCAGCTCTCGGGGTACGAGCAATCAGCCCCAGCATTTT	CASSRGTSNQPQHF
-	TRBV11-3	TRBJ1-1	once	TGTGCCAGCAGCTTAGTTAAAGGGAACACTGAAGCTTTCTTT	CASSLVKGNTEAFF
-	TRBV20-1	TRBJ1-1	-	TGCAGTGCTCTGACCCTCGAAGTTGGGGGCGACACTGAAGCTTTCTTT	CSALTLEVGGDTEAFF
TRBD1	TRBV12-3/TRBV12-4	TRBJ1-2	many	TGTGCCAGCAGGGGGACAGGGGTCGGCTACACCTTC	CASRGTGVGYTF
-	TRBV7-8	TRBJ2-5	few	TGTGCCAGCAGCTTAAAGAACAGGGAAGAGACCCAGTACTTC	CASSLKNREETQYF
-	TRBV7-8	TRBJ2-7	-	TGTGCCAGCAGCTTAGGAGTTGGTTCAGGCTACGAGCAGTACTTC	CASSLGVGSGYEQYF
-	TRBV5-1	TRBJ2-7	-	TGCGCCAGCAGCTACGGGCCACCGTACTCCTACGAGCAGTACTTC	CASSYGPPYSYEQYF
TRBD1	TRBV6-5	TRBJ1-1	many	TGTGCCAGCAGTTACCTGACAGGGGAAGCTTTCTTT	CASSYLTGEAFF
-	TRBV28	TRBJ1-1	many	TGTGCCAGCAGTTTGAGAGGGCCTGACACTGAAGCTTTCTTT	CASSLRGPDTEAFF
-	TRBV5-1	TRBJ2-7	many	TGCGCCAGCAGCTTGGGCCCGGGCACTACAATAGGCGAGCAGTACTTC	CASSLGPGTTIGEQYF
-	TRBV7-9	TRBJ1-1	-	TGTGCCAGCAGCTCAAACTGGGTGACTGAAGCTTTCTTT	CASSSNWVTEAFF
-	TRBV3-1	TRBJ2-7	few	TGTGCCAGCAGCGCCGCGAACTACGAGCAGTACTTC	CASSAANYEQYF
TRBD1	TRBV29-1	TRBJ2-6	-	TGCAGCGTTTCGACAGGGGTCCTCTCTGGGGCCAACGTCCTGACTTTC	CSVSTGVLSGANVLTF
-	TRBV20-1	TRBJ2-2	-	TGCAGTGCTAGGGGACCACTGAACACCGGGGAGCTGTTTTTT	CSARGPLNTGELFF
-	TRBV19	TRBJ1-1	-	TGTGCCAGTAGTATTGGGGAAACTGAAGCTTTCTTT	CASSIGETEAFF
-	TRBV25-1	TRBJ1-4	-	TGTGCCAGCAGTGAATCTGGCAGGGTAGATGAAAAACTGTTTTTT	CASSESGRVDEKLFF
TRBD1	TRBV5-1	TRBJ2-5	many	TGCGCCAGCAGCCCGGAGCCGGACAGGGAGACCCAGTACTTC	CASSPEPDRETQYF
-	TRBV7-2	TRBJ1-5	many	TGTGCCAGCAGCTTAAACCAGGGGTATGGGCCCCAGCATTTT	CASSLNQGYGPQHF
-	TRBV3-1	TRBJ2-6	many	TGTGCCAGCAGCCTAGCCAACGTCCTGACTTTC	CASSLANVLTF
TRBD2	TRBV7-2	TRBJ2-5	-	TGTGCCAGCAGCTTAAACGGACTAGCGGGAGAGGCGGAGTTCTTC	CASSLNGLAGEAEFF
TRBD2	TRBV29-1	TRBJ2-2	-	TGCAGCGTTGACAGCGGGAGGGCCACCGGGGAGCTGTTTTTT	CSVDSGRATGELFF
-	TRBV20-1	TRBJ2-7	once	TGCAGTGCTAGAGTGCGTAGCCAAACCTACGAGCAGTACTTC	CSARVRSQTYEQYF
TRBD2	TRBV10-3	TRBJ2-5	-	TGTGCCATCAGCGGACTAGCGGGAGAGACCCAGTACTTC	CAISGLAGETQYF
-	TRBV11-1	TRBJ1-1	-	TGTGCCAGCAGCCTGCTGTTTAGTGGGAGGAACACTGAAGCTTTCTTT	CASSLLFSGRNTEAFF
TRBD1	TRBV20-1	TRBJ1-6	-	TGCAGTGCTAGAGGGGACAGATCTTATAATTCACCCCTCCACTTT	CSARGDRSYNSPLHF
-	TRBV7-8	TRBJ2-2	many	TGTGCCAGCAGCCCTTGGACGTCGAACACCGGGGAGCTGTTTTTT	CASSPWTSNTGELFF
-	TRBV12-3/TRBV12-4	TRBJ1-2	once	TGTGCCACCGATCGGGGGGGCTACACCTTC	CATDRGGYTF
-	TRBV10-3	TRBJ1-6	-	TGTGCCATCAGTGCCAGCAGCCTCGACAGAAGCTCCTATAATTCACCCCTCCACTTT	CAISASSLDRSSYNSPLHF
-	TRBV20-1	TRBJ1-1	-	TGCAGTGCTTACCCTGGTTTGGGGGGCGGGATGAACACTGAAGCTTTCTTT	CSAYPGLGGGMNTEAFF
TRBD1	TRBV4-2	TRBJ1-5	many	TGTGCCAGCAGCCATCCCGGGACAGGGAATCAGCCCCAGCATTTT	CASSHPGTGNQPQHF
-	TRBV7-2	TRBJ1-3	few	TGTGCCAGCAGTCGATACGGCGGGGGATTTGGAAACACCATATATTTT	CASSRYGGGFGNTIYF
-	TRBV28	TRBJ2-5	few	TGTGCCAGCAACCTATCGCACAGACAAGAGACCCAGTACTTC	CASNLSHRQETQYF
-	TRBV6-1	TRBJ1-1	many	TGTGCCAGCAGCGATACTAGAGACAGCGAAGCTTTCTTT	CASSDTRDSEAFF
-	TRBV7-9	TRBJ1-1	few	TGTGCCAGCACCCACGGGGGTGGCACTGAAGCTTTCTTT	CASTHGGGTEAFF
TRBD2	TRBV20-1	TRBJ2-5	-	TGCAGTGCTAGAACGGGGACTAGCGGTCAGACCCAGTACTTC	CSARTGTSGQTQYF
-	TRBV20-1	TRBJ1-2	-	TGCAGTGCTAAGCGGCCTGGGACCGACTATGGCTACACCTTC	CSAKRPGTDYGYTF
-	TRBV9	TRBJ2-2	-	-	CASSVAGVPGSCFF
TRBD2	TRBV10-3	TRBJ2-7	-	TGTGCCAGCAGCGACCCGGGACTAGCGGGATACTACGAGCAGTACTTC	CASSDPGLAGYYEQYF
-	TRBV11-2	TRBJ1-1	-	TGTGCCAGCAGCTTCCGAGGGATTGAAGCTTTCTTT	CASSFRGIEAFF
TRBD1	TRBV4-3	TRBJ2-7	few	TGCGCCAGCAGCCAAAGAAGACAGGGTAGAGAGCAGTACTTC	CASSQRRQGREQYF
-	TRBV2	TRBJ2-5	-	TGTGCCAGCAGATTACCCTCCCTAACCGAAGAGACCCAGTACTTC	CASRLPSLTEETQYF
-	TRBV2	TRBJ2-6	-	TGTGCCAGCGCTGGCCAGACTTTC	CASAGQTF
TRBD1	TRBV28	TRBJ2-7	few	TGTGCCAGCAGTGCCATGGGACAGGGGGCCTCCTACGAGCAGTACTTC	CASSAMGQGASYEQYF
TRBD2	TRBV14	TRBJ2-5	-	TGTGCCAGCAGCCAACTCCTCGGGAGGCAGACCCAGTACTTC	CASSQLLGRQTQYF
TRBD1	TRBV6-6	TRBJ2-2	many	TGTGCCAGCAGGGACAGGGGACCATCCGGGGAGCTGTTTTTT	CASRDRGPSGELFF
-	TRBV7-8	TRBJ1-5	many	TGTGCCAGCAGCTCTGGCCCGGCCCAGCATTTT	CASSSGPAQHF
TRBD1	TRBV6-5	TRBJ1-3	-	TGTGCCAGCAGTTACGAAGGACAGGGCTCTGGAAACACCATATATTTT	CASSYEGQGSGNTIYF
-	TRBV7-9	TRBJ2-5	-	TGTGCCAGCACCCGACAAAATCAAGAGACCCAGTACTTC	CASTRQNQETQYF
-	TRBV15	TRBJ1-1	few	TGTGCCACCAGCACTCTGTGGGGGAACACTGAAGCTTTCTTT	CATSTLWGNTEAFF